This TCR beta chain was recorded in a study of CD8 T cells in ankylosing spondylitis. At least ten counts were recorded for this clonotype. Its cognate antigen is unknown. Regarding the study as a whole: Earlier authors reported some of these motif variants in reactive arthritis synovial fluid and blood. Disease-linked clones were reportedly significantly enriched in matched ankylosing spondylitis synovial fluid. Typical of ankylosing spondylitis blood, it appeared, was a TCR beta motif of several highly homologous variants.

After removal of 6 bases from V and 5 bases from J, the junction contained 4 bases not matched to a gene. CDR1 and CDR2 from the germline V gene are SGHRS and YFSETQ. The length of the CDR3 is 13 residues. Library preparation for TCR beta used quantitative 5'-RACE with molecular barcodes. TCRdb re-called the 5' RACE reads with MiXCR, one entry per CDR3 protein. The sample lists a few hundred thousand distinct CDR3 sequences; roughly 8% were seen once. Sequenced sample: blood, either unsorted or a sorted T cell fraction (not recorded which). This TCR derives from a male donor with ankylosing spondylitis. This chain links TRBV5-1 with TRBJ2-2, with 7 bases identical to TRBD1. CDR3 sequence (DNA): TGCGCCAGCAAAGGGGGCACAACCGGGGAGCTGTTTTTT. This sequence encodes CASKGGTTGELFF.